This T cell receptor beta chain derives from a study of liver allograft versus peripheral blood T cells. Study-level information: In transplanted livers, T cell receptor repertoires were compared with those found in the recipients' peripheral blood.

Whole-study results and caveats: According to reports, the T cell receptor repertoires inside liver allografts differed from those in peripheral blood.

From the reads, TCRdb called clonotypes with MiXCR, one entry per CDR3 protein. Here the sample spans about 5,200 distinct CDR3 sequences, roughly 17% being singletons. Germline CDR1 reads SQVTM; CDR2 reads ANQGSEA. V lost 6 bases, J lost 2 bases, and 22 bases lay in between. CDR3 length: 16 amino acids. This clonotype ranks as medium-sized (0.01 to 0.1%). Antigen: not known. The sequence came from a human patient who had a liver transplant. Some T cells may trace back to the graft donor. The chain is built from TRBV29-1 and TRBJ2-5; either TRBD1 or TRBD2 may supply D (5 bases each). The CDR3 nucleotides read TGCAGCGTGGAGGACTTAGAAGGACACTTTCAAGAGACCCAGTACTTC. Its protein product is CSVEDLEGHFQETQYF.